These T cell receptor beta chains were read from a single sample in a study of CD8 T cells in Susac syndrome. One entry per CDR3 protein, called by TCRdb with MiXCR from the immunoSEQ multiplex PCR reads. The sample contains 95,000 to 150,000 distinct CDR3 sequences, 94% of which appear only once. Sequencing was done on a sample of CD4+ T cells from PBMCs. The origin of the receptors is a human donor in good health. The CDR3 runs from the conserved cysteine through the conserved F or W. Fields, in order: CDR3 DNA, CDR3 protein, D gene, V gene, J gene. The D gene is left open where the match is weak.

DNA: TGTGCCAGCAGCTTAGAGGGACTAGATGTCTACGAGCAGTACTTC
CDR3: CASSLEGLDVYEQYF
D: TRBD2
V: TRBV7-3
J: TRBJ2-7

DNA: TGTGCCAGCACCCTAACTAGCGGGAGTTCCTACGAGCAGTACTTC
CDR3: CASTLTSGSSYEQYF
D: TRBD2
V: TRBV6-6
J: TRBJ2-7

DNA: TGCAGCGCCGCGGGGGGGGGCGGCGGGCCTAACTATGGCTACACCTTC
CDR3: CSAAGGGGGPNYGYTF
D: NA
V: TRBV29-1
J: TRBJ1-2

DNA: TGTGCCAGCAGTTCCGACAGGAGCTCCTACGAGCAGTACTTC
CDR3: CASSSDRSSYEQYF
D: NA
V: TRBV7-9
J: TRBJ2-7

DNA: TGCAGCGTCTCGACAGGGGGAACCGGGGAGCTGTTTTTT
CDR3: CSVSTGGTGELFF
D: TRBD1
V: TRBV29-1
J: TRBJ2-2

DNA: TGCAGTGCTAGAGATTTTCTCAGTGGTCGGGCTTTCTTT
CDR3: CSARDFLSGRAFF
D: NA
V: TRBV20-1
J: TRBJ1-1

DNA: TGTGCCAGCAACCTCCGGGACAGACCTTTCATGAGCTACACCTTC
CDR3: CASNLRDRPFMSYTF
D: TRBD1
V: TRBV11-2
J: TRBJ1-2

DNA: TGTGCCTGGACCCCTCCTGGGGTAAACATTCAGTACTTC
CDR3: CAWTPPGVNIQYF
D: NA
V: TRBV30
J: TRBJ2-4

DNA: TGTGCCAGCACCCATTCAGGGGACTCAGTGGAGACCCAGTACTTC
CDR3: CASTHSGDSVETQYF
D: NA
V: TRBV12-3/TRBV12-4
J: TRBJ2-5

DNA: TGTGCCAGCGGGGACAGGGGGCCAGATACGCAGTATTTT
CDR3: CASGDRGPDTQYF
D: TRBD1
V: TRBV7-8
J: TRBJ2-3

DNA: TGTGCCAGCAGTGAGGCCGTCTATGGCTACACCTTC
CDR3: CASSEAVYGYTF
D: NA
V: TRBV25-1
J: TRBJ1-2

DNA: TGTGCCAGCAGTTTAGTTAGAGGGGGGAACACCGGGGAGCTGTTTTTT
CDR3: CASSLVRGGNTGELFF
D: NA
V: TRBV28
J: TRBJ2-2